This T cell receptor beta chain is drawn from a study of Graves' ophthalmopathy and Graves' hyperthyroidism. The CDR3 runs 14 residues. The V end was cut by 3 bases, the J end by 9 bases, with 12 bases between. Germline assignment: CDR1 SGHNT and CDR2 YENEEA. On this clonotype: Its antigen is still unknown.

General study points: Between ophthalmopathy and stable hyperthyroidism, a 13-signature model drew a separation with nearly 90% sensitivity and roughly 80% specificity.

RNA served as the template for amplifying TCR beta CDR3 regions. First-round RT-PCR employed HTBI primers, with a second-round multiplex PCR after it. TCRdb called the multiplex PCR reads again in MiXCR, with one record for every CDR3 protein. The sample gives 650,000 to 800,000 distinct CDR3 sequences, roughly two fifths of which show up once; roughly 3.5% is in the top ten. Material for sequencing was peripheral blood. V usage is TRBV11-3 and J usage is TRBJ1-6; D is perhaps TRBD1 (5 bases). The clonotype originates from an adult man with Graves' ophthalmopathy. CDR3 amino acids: CASSLGPGLSPLHF. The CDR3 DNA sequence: TGTGCCAGCAGCTTGGGACCAGGCCTTTCACCCCTCCACTTT.